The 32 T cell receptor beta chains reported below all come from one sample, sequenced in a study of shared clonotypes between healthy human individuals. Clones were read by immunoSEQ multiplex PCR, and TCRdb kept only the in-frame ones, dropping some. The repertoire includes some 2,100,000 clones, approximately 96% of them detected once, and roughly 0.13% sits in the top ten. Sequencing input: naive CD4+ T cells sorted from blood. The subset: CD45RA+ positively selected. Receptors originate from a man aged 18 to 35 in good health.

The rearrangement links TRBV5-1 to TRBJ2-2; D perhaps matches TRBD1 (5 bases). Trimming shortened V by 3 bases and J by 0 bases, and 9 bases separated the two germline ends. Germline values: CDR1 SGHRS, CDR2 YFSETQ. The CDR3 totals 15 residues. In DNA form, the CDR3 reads TGCGCCAGCAGCTCTTCGACAGCGAACACCGGGGAGCTGTTTTTT. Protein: CASSSSTANTGELFF.

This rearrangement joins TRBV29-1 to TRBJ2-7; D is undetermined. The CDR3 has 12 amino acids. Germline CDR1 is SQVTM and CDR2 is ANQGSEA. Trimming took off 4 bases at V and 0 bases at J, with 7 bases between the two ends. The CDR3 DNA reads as TGCAGCGTTGGTTTCAGCTCCTACGAGCAGTACTTC. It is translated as CSVGFSSYEQYF.

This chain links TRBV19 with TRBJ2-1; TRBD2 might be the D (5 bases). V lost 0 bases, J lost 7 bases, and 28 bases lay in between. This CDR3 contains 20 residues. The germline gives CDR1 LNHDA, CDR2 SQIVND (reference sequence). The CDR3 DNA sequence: TGTGCCAGTAGTATAGAGAGGGATAGACCGGGCGCCTTCATATCAAATGAGCAGTTCTTC. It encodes CASSIERDRPGAFISNEQFF.

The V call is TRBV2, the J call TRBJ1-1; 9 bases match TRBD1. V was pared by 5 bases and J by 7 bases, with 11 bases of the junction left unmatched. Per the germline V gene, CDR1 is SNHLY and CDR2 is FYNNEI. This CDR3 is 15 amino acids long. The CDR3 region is CASSPPRDRVLEAFF. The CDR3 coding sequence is TGTGCCAGCAGTCCCCCCCGGGACAGGGTCCTTGAAGCTTTCTTT.

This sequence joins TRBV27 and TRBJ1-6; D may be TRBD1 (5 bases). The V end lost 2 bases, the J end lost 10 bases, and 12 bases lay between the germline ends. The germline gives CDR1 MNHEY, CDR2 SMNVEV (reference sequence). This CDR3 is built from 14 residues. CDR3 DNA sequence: TGTGCCAGCAGTTTAGCCAGGGAGGGGTCACCCCTCCACTTT. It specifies CASSLAREGSPLHF.

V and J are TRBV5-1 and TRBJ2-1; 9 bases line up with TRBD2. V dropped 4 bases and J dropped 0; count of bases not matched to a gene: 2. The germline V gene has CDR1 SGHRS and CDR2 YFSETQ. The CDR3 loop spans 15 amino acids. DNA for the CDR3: TGCGCCAGCAGCGTGGGACTAGCCTCCTACAATGAGCAGTTCTTC. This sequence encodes CASSVGLASYNEQFF.

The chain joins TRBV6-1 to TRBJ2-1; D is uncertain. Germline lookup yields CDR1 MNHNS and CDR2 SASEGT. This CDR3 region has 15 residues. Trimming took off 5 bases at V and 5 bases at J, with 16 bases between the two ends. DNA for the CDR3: TGTGCCAGCAGTCTGGGGTCAGCCGGAAACAATGAGCAGTTCTTC. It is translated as CASSLGSAGNNEQFF.

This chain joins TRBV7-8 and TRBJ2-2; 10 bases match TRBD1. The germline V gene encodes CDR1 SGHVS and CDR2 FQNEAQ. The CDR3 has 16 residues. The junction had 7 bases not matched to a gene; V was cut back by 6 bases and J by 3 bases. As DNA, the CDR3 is TGTGCCAGCAGACCGGGACAGGGGCCCTACACCGGGGAGCTGTTTTTT. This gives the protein CASRPGQGPYTGELFF.

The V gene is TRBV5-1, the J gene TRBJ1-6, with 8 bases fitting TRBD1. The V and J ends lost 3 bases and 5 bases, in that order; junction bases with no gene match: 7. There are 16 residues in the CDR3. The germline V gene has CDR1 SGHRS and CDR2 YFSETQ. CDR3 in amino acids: CASSWFGGQDNSPLHF. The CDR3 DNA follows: TGCGCCAGCAGCTGGTTTGGGGGACAGGATAATTCACCCCTCCACTTT.

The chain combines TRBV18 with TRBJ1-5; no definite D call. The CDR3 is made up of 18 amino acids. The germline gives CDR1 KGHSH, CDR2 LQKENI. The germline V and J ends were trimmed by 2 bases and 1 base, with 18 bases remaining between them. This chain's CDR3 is CASSPSQTNLQSNQPQHF. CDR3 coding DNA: TGTGCCAGCTCACCATCACAGACCAATCTTCAAAGCAATCAGCCCCAGCATTTT.

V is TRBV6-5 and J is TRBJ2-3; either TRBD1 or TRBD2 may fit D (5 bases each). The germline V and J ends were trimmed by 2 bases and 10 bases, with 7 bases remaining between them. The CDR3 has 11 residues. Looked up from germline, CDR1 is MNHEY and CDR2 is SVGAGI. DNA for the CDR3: TGTGCCAGCAGTTACGGGGGTTCGCAGTATTTT. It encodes CASSYGGSQYF.

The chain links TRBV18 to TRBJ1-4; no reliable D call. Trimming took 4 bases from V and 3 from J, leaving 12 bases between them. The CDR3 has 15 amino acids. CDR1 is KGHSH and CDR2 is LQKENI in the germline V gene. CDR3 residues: CASSLGPGANEKLFF. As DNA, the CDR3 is TGTGCCAGCTCACTCGGGCCGGGAGCTAATGAAAAACTGTTTTTT.

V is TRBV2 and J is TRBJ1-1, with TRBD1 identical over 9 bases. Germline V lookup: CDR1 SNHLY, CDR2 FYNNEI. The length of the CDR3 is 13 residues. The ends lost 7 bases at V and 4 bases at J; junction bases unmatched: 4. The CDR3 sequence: CASNRDRATEAFF. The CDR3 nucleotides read TGTGCCAGCAACCGGGACAGGGCCACTGAAGCTTTCTTT.

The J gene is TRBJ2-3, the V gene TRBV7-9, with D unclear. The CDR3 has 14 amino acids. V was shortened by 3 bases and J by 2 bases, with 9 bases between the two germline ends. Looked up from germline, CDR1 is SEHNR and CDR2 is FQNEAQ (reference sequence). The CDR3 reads CASSFSAPTDTQYF. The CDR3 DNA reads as TGTGCCAGCAGCTTCTCCGCCCCCACAGATACGCAGTATTTT.

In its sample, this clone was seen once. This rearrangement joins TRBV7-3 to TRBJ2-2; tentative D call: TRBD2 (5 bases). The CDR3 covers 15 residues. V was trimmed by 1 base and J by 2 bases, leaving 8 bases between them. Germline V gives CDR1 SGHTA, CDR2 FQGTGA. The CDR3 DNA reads TGTGCCAGCAGCTTAAGGAGCGGAAACACCGGGGAGCTGTTTTTT. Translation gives CASSLRSGNTGELFF.

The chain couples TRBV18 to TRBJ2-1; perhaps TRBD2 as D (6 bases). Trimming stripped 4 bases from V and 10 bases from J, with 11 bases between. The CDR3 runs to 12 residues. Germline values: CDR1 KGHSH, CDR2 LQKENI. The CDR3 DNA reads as TGTGCCAGCTCACTGGACTACCCAGAGCAGTTCTTC. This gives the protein CASSLDYPEQFF. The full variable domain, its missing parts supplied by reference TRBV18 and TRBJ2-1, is NAGVMQNPRHLVRRRGQEARLRCSPMKGHSHVYWYRQLPEEGLKFMVYLQKENIIDESGMPKERFSAEFPKEGPSILRIQQVVRGDSAAYFCASSLDYPEQFFGPGTRLTVL.

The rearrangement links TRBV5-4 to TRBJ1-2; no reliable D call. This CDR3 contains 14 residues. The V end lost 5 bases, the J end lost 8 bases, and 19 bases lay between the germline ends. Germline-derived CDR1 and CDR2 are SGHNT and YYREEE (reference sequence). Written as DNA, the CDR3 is TGTGCCAGCAGTTCGGACGGGCCTCGAGAGGGCTACACCTTC. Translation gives CASSSDGPREGYTF.

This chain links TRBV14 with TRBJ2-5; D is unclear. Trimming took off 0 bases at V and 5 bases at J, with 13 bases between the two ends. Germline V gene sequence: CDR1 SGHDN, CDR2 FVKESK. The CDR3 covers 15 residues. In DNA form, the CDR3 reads TGTGCCAGCAGCCAAGATCGTAGTGTTGTGGAGACCCAGTACTTC. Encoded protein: CASSQDRSVVETQYF.

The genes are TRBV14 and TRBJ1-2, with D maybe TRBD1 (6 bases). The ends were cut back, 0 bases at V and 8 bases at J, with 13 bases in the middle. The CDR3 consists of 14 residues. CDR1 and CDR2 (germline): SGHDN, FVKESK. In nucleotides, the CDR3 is TGTGCCAGCAGCCAAGACAGGGGTGTTCGCGGCTACACCTTC. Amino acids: CASSQDRGVRGYTF.

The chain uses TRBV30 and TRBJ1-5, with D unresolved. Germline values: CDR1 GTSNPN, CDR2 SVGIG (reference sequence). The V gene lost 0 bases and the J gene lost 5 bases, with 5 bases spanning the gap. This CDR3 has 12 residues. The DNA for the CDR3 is TGTGCCTGGAGTGTACAGTATCAGCCCCAGCATTTT. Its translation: CAWSVQYQPQHF.

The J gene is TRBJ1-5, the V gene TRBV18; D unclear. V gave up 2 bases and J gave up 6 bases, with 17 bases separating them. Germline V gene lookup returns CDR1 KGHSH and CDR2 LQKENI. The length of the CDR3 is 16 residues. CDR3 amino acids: CASSPGVRDLSQPQHF. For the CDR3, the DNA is TGTGCCAGCTCACCAGGAGTTAGGGATCTCAGTCAGCCCCAGCATTTT.

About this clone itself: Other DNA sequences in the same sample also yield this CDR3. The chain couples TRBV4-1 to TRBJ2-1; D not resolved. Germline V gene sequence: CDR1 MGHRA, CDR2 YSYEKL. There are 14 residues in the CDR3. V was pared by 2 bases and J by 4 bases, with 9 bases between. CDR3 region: CASSQPTRYNEQFF. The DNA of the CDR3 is TGCGCCAGCAGCCAACCAACACGGTACAATGAGCAGTTCTTC.

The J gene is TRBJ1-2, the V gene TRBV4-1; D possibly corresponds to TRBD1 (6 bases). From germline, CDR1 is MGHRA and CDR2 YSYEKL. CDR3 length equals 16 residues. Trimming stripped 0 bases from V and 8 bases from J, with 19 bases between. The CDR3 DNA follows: TGCGCCAGCAGCCAAGATGAAGGAGACACTAGGGGGGGCTACACCTTC. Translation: CASSQDEGDTRGGYTF.

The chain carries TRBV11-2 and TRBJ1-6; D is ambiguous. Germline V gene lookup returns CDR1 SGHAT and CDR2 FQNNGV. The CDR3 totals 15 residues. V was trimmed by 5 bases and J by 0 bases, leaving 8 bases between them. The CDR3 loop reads CASSKQRSYNSPLHF. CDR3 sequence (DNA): TGTGCCAGCAGCAAGCAGCGCTCCTATAATTCACCCCTCCACTTT.

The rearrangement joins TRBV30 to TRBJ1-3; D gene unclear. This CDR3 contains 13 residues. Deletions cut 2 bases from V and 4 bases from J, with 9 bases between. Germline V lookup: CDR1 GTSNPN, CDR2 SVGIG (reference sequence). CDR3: CAWSTSLGNTIYF. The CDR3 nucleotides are TGTGCCTGGAGTACGTCCCTGGGAAACACCATATATTTT.

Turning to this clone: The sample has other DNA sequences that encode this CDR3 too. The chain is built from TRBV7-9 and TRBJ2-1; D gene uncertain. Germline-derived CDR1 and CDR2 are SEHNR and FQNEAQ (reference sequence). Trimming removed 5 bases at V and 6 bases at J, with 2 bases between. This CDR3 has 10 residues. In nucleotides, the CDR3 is TGTGCCAGCAGCGCCAATGAGCAGTTCTTC. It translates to CASSANEQFF.

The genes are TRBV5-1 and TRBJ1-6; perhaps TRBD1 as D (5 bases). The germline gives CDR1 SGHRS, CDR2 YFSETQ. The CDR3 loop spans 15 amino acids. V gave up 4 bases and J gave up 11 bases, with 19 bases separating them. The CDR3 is CASSDQGPQVTPLHF. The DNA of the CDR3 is TGCGCCAGCAGCGACCAGGGACCTCAGGTTACACCCCTCCACTTT. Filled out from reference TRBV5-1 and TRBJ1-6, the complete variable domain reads KAGVTQTPRYLIKTRGQQVTLSCSPISGHRSVSWYQQTPGQGLQFLFEYFSETQRNKGNFPGRFSGRQFSNSRSEMNVSTLELGDSALYLCASSDQGPQVTPLHFGNGTRLTVT.

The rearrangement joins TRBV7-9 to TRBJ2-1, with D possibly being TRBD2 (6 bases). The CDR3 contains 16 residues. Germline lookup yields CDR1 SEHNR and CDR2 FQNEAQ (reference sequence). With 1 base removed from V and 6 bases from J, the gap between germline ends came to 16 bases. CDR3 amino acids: CASSLGHLGLTNEQFF. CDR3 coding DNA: TGTGCCAGCAGCTTAGGGCATTTGGGACTCACCAATGAGCAGTTCTTC.

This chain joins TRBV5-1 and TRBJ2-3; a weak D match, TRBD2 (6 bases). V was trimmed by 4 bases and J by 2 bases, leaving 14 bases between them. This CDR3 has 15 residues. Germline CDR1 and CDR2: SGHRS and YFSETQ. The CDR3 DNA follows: TGCGCCAGCAGCGCGACTAGTCTTAACACAGATACGCAGTATTTT. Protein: CASSATSLNTDTQYF.

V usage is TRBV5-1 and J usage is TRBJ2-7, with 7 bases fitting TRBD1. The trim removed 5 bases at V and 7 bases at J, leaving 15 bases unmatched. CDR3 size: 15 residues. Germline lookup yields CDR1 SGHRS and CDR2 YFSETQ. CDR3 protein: CASRLGQAITGEQYF. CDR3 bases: TGCGCCAGCAGGTTAGGACAGGCCATTACGGGAGAGCAGTACTTC.

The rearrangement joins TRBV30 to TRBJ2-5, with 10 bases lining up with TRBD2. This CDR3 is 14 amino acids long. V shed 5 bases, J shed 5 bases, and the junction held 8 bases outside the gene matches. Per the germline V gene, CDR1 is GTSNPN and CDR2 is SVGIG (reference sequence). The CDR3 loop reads CAWVAGGTPETQYF. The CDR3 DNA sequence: TGTGCCTGGGTAGCGGGGGGCACCCCTGAGACCCAGTACTTC.

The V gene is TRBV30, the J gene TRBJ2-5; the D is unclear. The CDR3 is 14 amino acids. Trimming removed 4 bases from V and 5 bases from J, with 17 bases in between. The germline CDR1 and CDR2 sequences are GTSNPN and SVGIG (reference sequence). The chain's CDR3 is CAWTPPFPGETQYF. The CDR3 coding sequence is TGTGCCTGGACCCCCCCGTTTCCCGGGGAGACCCAGTACTTC. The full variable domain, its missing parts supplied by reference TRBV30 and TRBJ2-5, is SQTIHQWPATLVQPVGSPLSLECTVEGTSNPNLYWYRQAAGRGLQLLFYSVGIGQISSEVPQNLSASRPQDRQFILSSKKLLLSDSGFYLCAWTPPFPGETQYFGPGTRLLVL.